Included here is one T cell receptor beta chain sequence, with context. Its antigen remains unknown. Before the COVID-19 pandemic, during about 2011-2019, CD4+ T cells were taken from unexposed donors. After about 10 days of culture, CD4+ T cells were isolated. CDR3 length equals 14 residues. V lost 2 bases to trimming and J lost 3 bases, with 11 bases between them. Germline lookup yields CDR1 SGHRS and CDR2 YFSETQ. These data come from a study of CD4 T cells in relation to SARS-CoV-2 and coronaviruses. Some clones are missing from TCRdb's copy, which holds only in-frame ones; the method was immunoSEQ multiplex PCR. This table has about 18,000 clones, 60% to 80% appearing once.

The chain joins TRBV5-1 to TRBJ1-1; the D gene is possibly TRBD1 (6 bases). The receptor's source is a human donor in good health. Sequenced material: CD4+ T cells from PBMCs, cultured in vitro. CDR3: CASSFERGDTEAFF. DNA for the CDR3: TGCGCCAGCAGCTTTGAGAGGGGGGACACTGAAGCTTTCTTT.